The 10 T cell receptor beta chains below were found in one sample sequenced in a study of vaccination and CD4 T cells after COVID-19 (dated by TCRdb to the early 2020s). Libraries were prepared through PCR. Sequencing used an Illumina iSeq 100. TCR sequencing of DNA from cultured CD4+ T cells used the Oncomine TCR Beta short-read assay at the Johns Hopkins FTIC core. The public reads were reanalyzed by TCRdb: fastp trimming at Q25, MiXCR alignment, in-frame beta chains only. Identical CDR3 protein sequences are pooled into one entry, listed with their most common genes and DNA. In all, the sample holds under 4,500 distinct CDR3 sequences, and 32% of those were seen once. 45% to 60% of the sample belongs to the ten largest clones. According to the study, the label for this sample's treatment or condition signals: roughly ten-day PBMC culture with coronavirus spike peptide pools or control peptides (ViraFEST assay).

The antigens of these receptors remain unknown. What was sequenced was CD4+ T cells from blood, cultured in vitro. These receptors all come from a human donor who had recovered from COVID-19.

As for this clonotype: Sequence at one end of the junction differs from germline and may be a read error. The rearrangement uses TRBV30 and TRBJ1-6; D remains ambiguous. The CDR3 covers 11 residues. From germline, CDR1 is GTSNPN and CDR2 SVGIG (reference sequence). The CDR3: CAWVLYSPLHF. The CDR3 DNA follows: TGTGCCTGGGTACTATATTCGCCCCTCCACTTT. Complete variable domain (other parts from reference TRBV30 and TRBJ1-6): SQTIHQWPATLVQPVGSPLSLECTVEGTSNPNLYWYRQAAGRGLQLLFYSVGIGQISSEVPQNLSASRPQDRQFILSSKKLLLSDSGFYLCAWVLYSPLHFGNGTRLTVT.

This clonotype has only one observation. The chain combines TRBV19 with TRBJ1-5, with 9 bases identical to TRBD1. V trimming: 10 bases; J trimming: 4 bases; junction bases outside the gene matches: 8. The V gene's germline CDR1 is LNHDA and CDR2 SQIVND (reference sequence). The CDR3 runs 14 residues. The CDR3, as DNA: TGTGCCACCAAGGACAGGGGAAGGAATCAGCCCCAGCATTTT. This encodes CATKDRGRNQPQHF.

This clonotype has a handful of counts. The genes are TRBV20-1 and TRBJ2-7; no firm D call. V was pared by 5 bases and J by 2 bases, with 16 bases between. The CDR3 is made up of 14 amino acids. Looked up from germline, CDR1 is DFQATT and CDR2 is SNEGSKA (reference sequence). CDR3 protein: CSAHPAQAAYEQYF. The CDR3 DNA is TGCAGTGCTCACCCCGCCCAGGCAGCCTACGAGCAGTACTTC.

V usage is TRBV20-1 and J usage is TRBJ2-1; 15 bases align to TRBD2. The CDR3 loop spans 14 amino acids. J lost 12 bases, V lost 3 bases, and 6 bases had no gene match. Germline-derived CDR1 and CDR2 are DFQATT and SNEGSKA (reference sequence). The CDR3 sequence: CSARGGLAGGPQFF. CDR3 nucleotide sequence: TGCAGTGCTAGGGGGGGACTAGCGGGGGGCCCGCAGTTCTTC.

The J gene is TRBJ1-1, the V gene TRBV15, with 8 bases fitting TRBD1. V lost 1 base to trimming and J lost 0 bases; unmatched junction nucleotides: 10. Germline V gives CDR1 LNHNV, CDR2 YYDKDF (reference sequence). This CDR3 is 18 amino acids long. The CDR3 DNA follows: TGTGCCACCAGCAGAGGAGGACAGGGTTTCGATATGAACACTGAAGCTTTCTTT. It specifies CATSRGGQGFDMNTEAFF.

The rearrangement uses TRBV6-1 and TRBJ2-7; perhaps TRBD2 as D (5 bases). V was trimmed by 5 bases and J by 3 bases, leaving 8 bases between them. CDR3 length: 12 amino acids. CDR1 and CDR2 from the germline V gene are MNHNS and SASEGT. The CDR3 DNA follows: TGTGCCAGCAGTCTAGACTACTACGAGCAGTACTTC. Residues: CASSLDYYEQYF.

V gene TRBV6-1 combines with J gene TRBJ2-5, with TRBD2 matching over 10 bases. This CDR3 contains 16 residues. Germline V gene sequence: CDR1 MNHNS, CDR2 SASEGT. Unmatched junction bases numbered 13, after V lost 6 bases and J lost 6 bases. The CDR3 nucleotides are TGTGCCAGCAGCCTTCTAGCGGGAGTCTCAGGGAAGACCCAGTACTTC. The encoded protein is CASSLLAGVSGKTQYF.

This clonotype was observed a handful of times. The V call is TRBV5-1, the J call TRBJ2-3, with 8 nucleotides matching TRBD1. V lost 1 base to trimming and J lost 0 bases; unmatched junction nucleotides: 7. The CDR3 loop spans 17 amino acids. Germline V gene lookup returns CDR1 SGHRS and CDR2 YFSETQ. CDR3 DNA: TGCGCCAGCAGCTTGACGGGGACAGGCTATAGCACAGATACGCAGTATTTT. Encoded protein: CASSLTGTGYSTDTQYF.

Of note for this clonotype: The junction departs from germline at one end; a sequencing error may be responsible. V usage is TRBV6-1 and J usage is TRBJ1-2; weak D call: TRBD1 (5 bases). Germline assignment: CDR1 MNHNS and CDR2 SASEGT. The CDR3 has 13 amino acids. CDR3: CTSSEGARYGYTF. The CDR3 region has the DNA TGTACCAGCAGTGAAGGGGCCCGCTATGGCTACACCTTC.

This clonotype was detected a few times. The CDR3 loop is CASSLGGGTQYF. CDR3 in DNA: TGTGCCAGCAGCTTGGGGGGGGGGACCCAGTACTTC. The rearrangement links TRBV5-4 to TRBJ2-5, with TRBD2 matching over 7 bases. The CDR3 is 12 amino acids. Losses at the gene ends were 0 bases for V and 7 bases for J; bases not matched to a gene: 0. CDR1 and CDR2 (germline): SGHNT, YYREEE (reference sequence).